Below, 5 T cell receptor beta chains from the same sample are listed, as sequenced in a study of T cells in Graves' hyperthyroidism and ophthalmopathy. Amplification yielded TCR beta CDR3 regions, with RNA transcripts as the source. In the first-round RT-PCR of the TCR CDR3, the HTBI primer set was used. TCRdb independently ran MiXCR on the multiplex PCR reads; one entry per CDR3 protein. The sample has roughly 500,000 distinct CDR3 sequences, over 35% seen once. The specimen sequenced was peripheral blood or thyroid tissue (not recorded which). The receptors originated from an adult woman with Graves' disease, either hyperthyroidism or ophthalmopathy (not recorded which).

This rearrangement joins TRBV12-3 or TRBV12-4 to TRBJ2-2; D ambiguous. This CDR3 has 16 residues. V lost 4 bases to trimming and J lost 0 bases, with 12 bases between them. The CDR3 DNA sequence: TGTGCCAGCAGTTCAACCGGTTCCTCGAACACCGGGGAGCTGTTTTTT. Encoded protein: CASSSTGSSNTGELFF.

CDR3 residues: CASSLEPGPSLEQYF. DNA for the CDR3: TGCGCCAGCAGCCTGGAACCGGGACCGTCGCTCGAGCAGTACTTC. This sequence joins TRBV5-1 and TRBJ2-7, with D tentatively TRBD1 or TRBD2 (5 bases each). V gave up 4 bases and J gave up 6 bases, with 20 bases separating them. From germline, CDR1 is SGHRS and CDR2 YFSETQ. This CDR3 has 15 residues.

The table lists this clonotype with many counts. The chain uses TRBV2 and TRBJ2-6; TRBD1 agrees at 9 bases. With V trimmed by 6 bases and J by 4 bases, 13 bases remained unmatched. From germline, CDR1 is SNHLY and CDR2 FYNNEI. The CDR3 has 18 residues. This chain's CDR3 is CASRGQGRASEGANVLTF. CDR3 nucleotides: TGTGCCAGCAGGGGACAGGGAAGGGCCTCGGAAGGGGCCAACGTCCTGACTTTC. The whole variable domain, remainder taken from reference TRBV2 and TRBJ2-6, is EPEVTQTPSHQVTQMGQEVILRCVPISNHLYFYWYRQILGQKVEFLVSFYNNEISEKSEIFDDQFSVERPDGSNFTLKIRSTKLEDSAMYFCASRGQGRASEGANVLTFGAGSRLTVL.

Turning to this clonotype: The germline gene is not matched at one end of the junction; a read error may be the cause. This chain links TRBV7-9 with TRBJ1-6, with D unclear. The CDR3 spans 14 residues. Germline CDR1 SEHNR, CDR2 FQNEAQ (reference sequence). CDR3 sequence: CASSLGLGGSPLHF. CDR3 DNA sequence: TGTGCCAGCAGTTTAGGACTGGGAGGTTCACCCCTCCACTTT. The variable domain in full, completed from reference TRBV7-9 and TRBJ1-6, reads DTGVSQNPRHKITKRGQNVTFRCDPISEHNRLYWYRQTLGQGPEFLTYFQNEAQLEKSRLLSDRFSAERPKGSFSTLEIQRTEQGDSAMYLCASSLGLGGSPLHFGNGTRLTVT.

This CDR3 is CASSFGPDSPLHF. CDR3 in DNA: TGTGCCAGCAGTTTCGGTCCGGATTCACCCCTCCACTTT. The J gene is TRBJ1-6, the V gene TRBV2; D unresolved. This CDR3 comprises 13 residues. The germline CDR1 and CDR2 sequences are SNHLY and FYNNEI. Trimming cost V 5 bases and J 8 bases, with 10 bases left between them.